The sequence of this TCR beta chain was determined in a study of beta chain features in type 1 diabetes. For the study at large: Sorted cell examination encompassed approximately 110 million cells across all samples.

Since all of the isolated RNA was reverse transcribed, expressed TCRB transcripts were what got sequenced. Libraries were prepared by immunoSEQ multiplex PCR; TCRdb keeps only in-frame clonotypes and omits some of them. The sample has about 470,000 clones; 30% are singletons. The trim removed 4 bases at V and 4 bases at J, leaving 4 bases unmatched. The CDR3 contains 14 residues. Germline V gene data show CDR1 as SGHRS and CDR2 as YFSETQ. Stem cell-like memory, regulatory, central memory and naive CD4+ cells were sorted via CD45RO/CCR7/CD25/CD127/CD95/CD27. Without exception, sorted populations had purity beyond 98%.

V is TRBV5-1 and J is TRBJ2-5; 10 positions agree with TRBD2. Sequencing used naive CD4+ T cells from blood. The clonotype originates from a man in his late teens or twenties in good health. CDR3 sequence: CASSSGRAGETQYF. The CDR3 coding sequence is TGCGCCAGCAGCAGCGGGAGGGCCGGAGAGACCCAGTACTTC.